The rows below give T cell receptor beta chains drawn from one sample of a study of blood T cell repertoires in COVID-19. Method: immunoSEQ multiplex PCR; TCRdb's copy keeps in-frame clones and lacks some. Altogether under 250,000 clones are present, 92% being singletons, with the ten largest covering around 0.83%. The sample taken for sequencing was peripheral blood. Every receptor here comes from a man aged 30 to 39 with COVID-19, enrolled during active disease. Both conserved end residues are part of each CDR3. D genes are given only for firm matches. Clone size appears in some rows only: once, few, many, or a class for an expanded clone.

abundance	v_gene	d_gene	j_gene	CDR3aa	CDR3nt
NA	TRBV5-1	NA	TRBJ2-1	CASSWGELHNEQFF	TGCGCCAGCTCCTGGGGGGAACTTCACAATGAGCAGTTCTTC
NA	TRBV18	NA	TRBJ1-1	CASSPRATYTEAFF	TGTGCCAGCTCACCGAGAGCGACGTACACTGAAGCTTTCTTT
NA	TRBV29-1	NA	TRBJ1-1	CSGWEGTEAFF	TGCAGCGGATGGGAGGGCACTGAAGCTTTCTTT
NA	TRBV23-1	NA	TRBJ2-3	CASSQKDRTRPQDTQYF	TGCGCCAGCAGTCAAAAGGACAGAACCAGACCACAAGATACGCAGTATTTT
NA	TRBV9	NA	TRBJ2-5	CASSPDRRETQYF	TGTGCCAGCAGCCCGGACAGAAGAGAGACCCAGTACTTC
NA	TRBV24-1	NA	TRBJ1-6	CAALFGGYNSPLHF	TGTGCCGCCCTTTTCGGGGGCTATAATTCACCCCTCCACTTT
few	TRBV4-1	NA	TRBJ2-7	CASSQDRAGSVLEQYF	TGCGCCAGCAGCCAAGATCGAGCAGGGTCGGTTTTAGAGCAGTACTTC
NA	TRBV6-5	TRBD1	TRBJ1-5	CASRKQGGNQPQHF	TGTGCCAGCAGAAAACAGGGGGGGAATCAGCCCCAGCATTTT
NA	TRBV11-2	NA	TRBJ2-1	CASSLLGARVSNEQFF	TGTGCCAGCAGCTTACTAGGTGCCAGGGTTTCAAATGAGCAGTTCTTC
NA	TRBV14	NA	TRBJ1-3	CASRQSGNTIYF	TGTGCCAGCAGACAGTCTGGAAACACCATATATTTT
NA	TRBV5-1	TRBD1	TRBJ1-2	CASSLSASGTGNGYGYTF	TGCGCCAGCAGCTTGAGCGCCTCCGGGACAGGGAACGGCTATGGCTACACCTTC
NA	TRBV18	NA	TRBJ1-4	CASSPERTTNEKLFF	TGTGCCAGCTCACCGGAGAGGACAACTAATGAAAAACTGTTTTTT
NA	TRBV18	TRBD2	TRBJ2-1	CASSGLAGVSSYNEQFF	TGTGCCAGCTCGGGACTAGCGGGGGTTAGCTCCTACAATGAGCAGTTCTTC
NA	TRBV19	NA	TRBJ1-5	CASSIKPLEVGQPQHF	TGTGCCAGTAGTATCAAACCTCTGGAAGTGGGCCAGCCCCAGCATTTT
NA	TRBV10-1	NA	TRBJ1-1	CASSARKTNTEAFF	TGCGCCAGCAGTGCCAGGAAGACGAACACTGAAGCTTTCTTT
NA	TRBV19	TRBD1	TRBJ1-5	CASSKTGDRPQHF	TGTGCCAGTAGTAAAACAGGGGATCGGCCCCAGCATTTT
NA	TRBV2	NA	TRBJ1-6	CASYIDSNSPLHF	TGTGCCAGCTATATAGATAGTAATTCACCCCTCCACTTT